These T cell receptor beta chains were read from a single sample in a study of blood T cell repertoires in COVID-19. TCRdb's table, derived via immunoSEQ multiplex PCR, lists solely in-frame clones and lacks some. The sample lists roughly 150,000 clones; roughly 88% were seen once. What was sequenced was PBMCs or T cells enriched from blood (not recorded which). All receptors come from a man between 65 and 80 years old who had been exposed to COVID-19. CDR3s include the opening cysteine and the closing phenylalanine or tryptophan. The order of the fields is clone size, J gene, V gene, D gene, CDR3 protein, CDR3 DNA. A D gene is named only where the DNA matches it firmly. The size entry is marked missing in some rows and otherwise reads once, few, many or a size class.

>few|TRBJ1-2|TRBV5-5|-
CASSLAGGAGYGYTF
TGTGCCAGCAGCTTGGCGGGGGGTGCAGGCTATGGCTACACCTTC
>-|TRBJ1-1|TRBV19|TRBD1
CASGRRDRDVNTEAFF
TGTGCCAGTGGCCGACGGGACAGGGATGTTAACACTGAAGCTTTCTTT
>-|TRBJ2-1|TRBV5-1|TRBD2
CASSRSGRNDNEQFF
TGCGCCAGTAGTCGGAGCGGGAGGAACGACAATGAGCAGTTCTTC
>-|TRBJ1-2|TRBV5-1|TRBD1
CASSDGTGGYGYTF
TGCGCCAGCAGCGACGGGACAGGAGGCTATGGCTACACCTTC
>-|TRBJ1-1|TRBV7-9|-
CASSFNGGRGTEAFF
TGTGCCAGCAGCTTTAACGGGGGGCGCGGGACTGAAGCTTTCTTT
>-|TRBJ1-3|TRBV2|TRBD1
CASSAQGAWGNTIYF
TGTGCCAGCAGTGCCCAGGGGGCTTGGGGAAACACCATATATTTT
>-|TRBJ2-7|TRBV28|TRBD2
CASSFLAGVYEQYF
TGTGCCAGCAGTTTTTTAGCGGGAGTCTACGAGCAGTACTTC
>-|TRBJ1-1|TRBV30|-
CAWSGFRNTEAFF
TGTGCCTGGAGTGGGTTCAGAAACACTGAAGCTTTCTTT
>few|TRBJ2-7|TRBV19|-
CASSWPGDPTYEQYF
TGTGCCAGTTCCTGGCCGGGGGACCCAACCTACGAGCAGTACTTC
>few|TRBJ1-6|TRBV4-1|TRBD1
CASSQDSVTGNSPLHF
TGCGCCAGCAGCCAAGATTCGGTGACAGGGAATTCACCCCTCCACTTT
>once|TRBJ1-3|TRBV11-2|-
CASSEWGAGNTIYF
TGTGCCAGCAGCGAATGGGGGGCTGGAAACACCATATATTTT
>few|TRBJ2-7|TRBV27|TRBD1
CASSFGTGLGWQYF
TGTGCCAGCAGTTTCGGGACAGGATTGGGATGGCAGTACTTC
>-|TRBJ2-3|TRBV7-9|TRBD2
CASSSGLARTDTQYF
TGTGCCAGCAGCTCCGGACTAGCTCGTACAGATACGCAGTATTTT
>once|TRBJ1-6|TRBV9|-
CASSVGGTPIDSPLHF
TGTGCCAGCAGCGTAGGAGGAACGCCCATAGATTCACCCCTCCACTTT
>-|TRBJ1-1|TRBV2|-
CASSPQGLTEAFF
TGTGCCAGCAGCCCCCAGGGACTCACTGAAGCTTTCTTT
>-|TRBJ1-2|TRBV7-2|TRBD1
CASSLAITGDGYTF
TGTGCCAGCAGCTTAGCGATAACAGGGGACGGCTACACCTTC
>once|TRBJ1-5|TRBV2|TRBD1
CASNAGTGHQPQHF
TGTGCCAGCAACGCCGGGACAGGGCATCAGCCCCAGCATTTT
>-|TRBJ1-2|TRBV6-5|-
CASSYDPKYGYTF
TGTGCCAGCAGTTACGATCCTAAGTATGGCTACACCTTC
>-|TRBJ2-1|TRBV12-3/TRBV12-4|TRBD1
CASSSGRGREQFF
TGTGCCAGCAGTTCTGGCAGGGGGCGTGAGCAGTTCTTC
>-|TRBJ1-3|TRBV18|-
CASSPQDGGSSGNTIYF
TGTGCCAGCTCACCACAAGACGGGGGATCTTCTGGAAACACCATATATTTT
>-|TRBJ1-5|TRBV30|-
CAWSATGQKSNQPQHF
TGTGCCTGGAGTGCTACCGGACAGAAGAGCAATCAGCCCCAGCATTTT
>-|TRBJ1-2|TRBV5-1|TRBD1
CASSLGTGNRYTF
TGCGCCAGCAGCTTGGGGACAGGGAATCGCTACACCTTC
>once|TRBJ1-3|TRBV7-9|-
CASSLLAITGLGDTIYF
TGTGCCAGCAGCTTACTTGCTATTACAGGGCTCGGGGACACCATATATTTT
>-|TRBJ1-1|TRBV30|-
CAWSAGLNTEAFF
TGTGCCTGGAGTGCGGGGTTGAACACTGAAGCTTTCTTT
>-|TRBJ1-1|TRBV10-3|-
CAISDGGMGMNTEAFF
TGTGCCATCAGTGACGGGGGAATGGGTATGAACACTGAAGCTTTCTTT
>-|TRBJ2-1|TRBV11-3|TRBD1
CASSLGGQGSYNEQFF
TGTGCCAGCAGCTTAGGGGGACAGGGTTCCTACAATGAGCAGTTCTTC
>few|TRBJ1-1|TRBV29-1|TRBD1
CSVEDWDRDDTEAFF
TGCAGCGTTGAAGATTGGGACAGGGATGACACTGAAGCTTTCTTT
>-|TRBJ1-2|TRBV29-1|TRBD1
CSVRQGTFYGYTF
TGCAGCGTAAGACAGGGGACGTTCTATGGCTACACCTTC
>-|TRBJ1-5|TRBV7-8|-
CASSLPKTGGGPYNQPQHF
TGTGCCAGCAGCTTACCCAAAACCGGTGGAGGGCCATACAATCAGCCCCAGCATTTT
>-|TRBJ2-4|TRBV12-5|-
CASGLRDRFGNIQYF
TGTGCTAGTGGCCTCCGCGACAGGTTCGGAAACATTCAGTACTTC
>-|TRBJ1-5|TRBV12-3/TRBV12-4|-
CASSLTVNQPQHF
TGTGCCAGCAGTTTAACGGTGAATCAGCCCCAGCATTTT
>-|TRBJ2-7|TRBV18|-
CASSPLKGAGGEQYF
TGTGCCAGCTCACCTCTAAAGGGGGCTGGAGGGGAGCAGTACTTC
>-|TRBJ1-3|TRBV9|-
CASSSNIGDTIYF
TGTGCCAGCAGCTCAAACATCGGGGACACCATATATTTT
>few|TRBJ2-7|TRBV7-2|TRBD2
CASSPSGGRVPYEQYF
TGTGCCAGCAGCCCCAGTGGCGGGAGGGTCCCCTACGAGCAGTACTTC
>-|TRBJ1-2|TRBV30|-
CAWSRTEVPYGYTF
TGTGCCTGGAGTAGGACAGAGGTTCCCTATGGCTACACCTTT
>-|TRBJ1-2|TRBV28|-
CASSAESVYGYTF
TGTGCCAGCAGTGCGGAGAGCGTCTATGGCTACACCTTC
>-|TRBJ2-2|TRBV28|-
CASSTLAGGTGELFF
TGTGCCAGCAGTACCCTCGCTGGCGGCACCGGGGAGCTGTTTTTT
>-|TRBJ2-2|TRBV5-5|TRBD2
CASSRGGAGELFF
TGTGCCAGCAGCCGGGGAGGGGCCGGGGAGCTGTTTTTT
>-|TRBJ1-2|TRBV7-2|-
CASSLGQGINGYTF
TGTGCCAGCAGCTTAGGCCAGGGAATAAATGGCTACACCTTC
>few|TRBJ1-5|TRBV4-3|TRBD1
CASSPDQGAQPQHF
TGCGCCAGCAGCCCTGACCAGGGGGCTCAGCCCCAGCATTTT
>-|TRBJ1-2|TRBV6-1|TRBD1
CASSGTGPINYGYTF
TGTGCCAGTTCGGGGACAGGCCCCATCAACTATGGCTACACCTTC
>once|TRBJ2-6|TRBV9|-
CASRGIGGSGANVLTF
TGTGCCAGCAGAGGAATAGGGGGCTCTGGGGCCAACGTCCTGACTTTC
>-|TRBJ2-1|TRBV5-4|TRBD2
CASSLGSGSYNEQFF
TGTGCCAGCAGCTTGGGTAGCGGGAGTTACAATGAGCAGTTCTTC
>-|TRBJ2-5|TRBV7-2|TRBD2
CASSSRLAGETQYF
TGTGCCAGCAGCTCCAGACTAGCTGGAGAGACCCAGTACTTC
>-|TRBJ2-5|TRBV19|TRBD2
CASSITTSGGGETQYF
TGTGCCAGTAGTATAACAACTAGCGGGGGAGGAGAGACCCAGTACTTC
>-|TRBJ1-1|TRBV29-1|-
CSVASTLNTEAFF
TGCAGCGTTGCAAGTACATTGAACACTGAAGCTTTCTTT
>once|TRBJ2-2|TRBV28|TRBD2
CASIPSGRVTGELFF
TGTGCCAGCATCCCAAGCGGGAGGGTCACCGGGGAGCTGTTTTTT
>-|TRBJ1-1|TRBV15|-
CATSPRRAGTEAFF
TGTGCCACCAGCCCCAGACGGGCGGGGACTGAAGCTTTCTTT